This entry lists 23 T cell receptor beta chains sequenced from one sample in a study of PD-1 blockade in classical Hodgkin lymphoma. The time point here: cycle 4 day 1 (C4D1), after six to seven weeks of nivolumab. Each and every patient relapsed after autologous stem cell transplantation, and patients got differing brentuximab vedotin exposure. Negative selection with magnetic separation was used to purify CD4+ T cells from thawed PBMCs. The protocol was immunoSEQ multiplex PCR, while the TCRdb copy is restricted to in-frame clones and leaves out a portion. The sample lists 32,000 or so clones, around 83% occurring once. This sample comprised CD4+ T cells from blood, obtained before the fourth cycle of nivolumab. The receptors stem from a human donor with classical Hodgkin lymphoma.

The V gene is TRBV30, the J gene TRBJ2-3; 12 bases agree with TRBD2. Germline CDR1 reads GTSNPN; CDR2 reads SVGIG (reference sequence). The CDR3 is 14 residues long. V lost 3 bases, J lost 4 bases, and 2 bases stayed unmatched. The CDR3 loop reads CAWRTSGSSDTQYF. The CDR3, as DNA: TGTGCCTGGAGGACTAGCGGGAGCTCAGATACGCAGTATTTT.

This clone was counted once. V is TRBV19 and J is TRBJ2-7, with 9 bases identical to TRBD1. The CDR3 consists of 15 residues. J lost 6 bases, V lost 4 bases, and 10 bases had no gene match. Germline loops: CDR1 LNHDA, CDR2 SQIVND (reference sequence). The CDR3 region is CASSKGGQGRGEQYF. The CDR3, as DNA: TGTGCCAGTAGTAAAGGGGGACAGGGAAGAGGCGAGCAGTACTTC.

This chain links TRBV25-1 with TRBJ2-7, with 9 bases matching TRBD1. With V trimmed by 6 bases and J by 0 bases, 6 bases remained unmatched. CDR1 and CDR2 (germline): MGHDK, SYGVNS. The CDR3 length is 15 residues. The CDR3 reads CASRRQGESSYEQYF. In DNA, the CDR3 is TGTGCCAGCAGAAGACAGGGGGAGAGCTCCTACGAGCAGTACTTC.

This clone was observed once. V gene TRBV5-5 combines with J gene TRBJ2-1; TRBD2 aligns across 11 bases. Trimming cost V 4 bases and J 1 base; bases outside gene matches: 10. Germline lookup yields CDR1 SGHKS and CDR2 YYEKEE (reference sequence). There are 18 residues in the CDR3. The CDR3 here is CASSQLAGAIWSYNEQFF. The CDR3 DNA follows: TGTGCCAGCAGCCAACTAGCGGGAGCGATCTGGTCCTACAATGAGCAGTTCTTC.

This sequence joins TRBV7-2 and TRBJ1-1, with D maybe TRBD1 (6 bases). V lost 4 bases, J lost 7 bases, and 19 bases lay in between. The CDR3 is made up of 15 amino acids. The V gene's germline CDR1 is SGHTA and CDR2 FQGNSA. The CDR3 is CASSSEPGHLREAFF. DNA for the CDR3: TGTGCCAGCAGCTCCGAACCGGGACACTTACGTGAAGCTTTCTTT. Based on the CDR3 plus reference TRBV7-2 and TRBJ1-1, the full variable domain is GAGVSQSPSNKVTEKGKDVELRCDPISGHTALYWYRQSLGQGLEFLIYFQGNSAPDKSGLPSDRFSAERTGGSVSTLTIQRTQQEDSAVYLCASSSEPGHLREAFFGQGTRLTVV.

This chain uses TRBV6-1 with TRBJ2-5; D possibly corresponds to TRBD1 (6 bases). The CDR3 consists of 14 residues. With 2 bases removed from V and 2 bases from J, the gap between germline ends came to 9 bases. Per germline, CDR1 MNHNS and CDR2 SASEGT. CDR3 DNA sequence: TGTGCCAGCAGTGAAAGGGGGAAACAAGAGACCCAGTACTTC. Residues: CASSERGKQETQYF.

The chain uses TRBV2 and TRBJ2-1; 11 nucleotides agree with TRBD1. The V gene end was trimmed by 8 bases and the J gene end by 8 bases; junction bases not matched to a gene: 8. CDR1 is SNHLY and CDR2 is FYNNEI in the germline V gene. The CDR3 runs to 14 residues. The CDR3 region is CASSRDRGSDEQFF. CDR3 bases: TGTGCCAGCTCGAGGGACAGGGGGTCTGATGAGCAGTTCTTC.

The chain has TRBV7-8 and TRBJ2-1, with TRBD1 as a possible D gene (7 bases). The V gene's germline CDR1 is SGHVS and CDR2 FQNEAQ. The CDR3 has 22 residues. Trimming took 4 bases from V and 8 from J, leaving 39 bases between them. This chain's CDR3 is CASSSIIIPAGRFQSRGDEQFF. CDR3 coding DNA: TGTGCCAGCAGCTCGATTATCATCCCCGCCGGCCGTTTTCAGTCCAGGGGGGATGAGCAGTTCTTC.

The J gene is TRBJ2-5, the V gene TRBV7-2; 11 nucleotides align to TRBD1. J lost 5 bases, V lost 1 base, and 6 bases had no gene match. CDR3 length: 16 amino acids. From germline, CDR1 is SGHTA and CDR2 FQGNSA. The CDR3 here is CASSLVGTGGAETQYF. CDR3 nucleotides: TGTGCCAGCAGCTTAGTGGGGACAGGGGGAGCGGAGACCCAGTACTTC.

This chain links TRBV25-1 with TRBJ2-5; 7 bases match TRBD1. Per germline, CDR1 MGHDK and CDR2 SYGVNS. This CDR3 contains 14 residues. With V trimmed by 5 bases and J by 4 bases, 7 bases remained unmatched. CDR3 nucleotides: TGTGCCAGCAGTAGGACAGGTGGTAGAGAGACCCAGTACTTC. It translates to CASSRTGGRETQYF.

This sequence joins TRBV5-1 and TRBJ2-3; D remains unclear. V lost 4 bases, J lost 2 bases, and 11 bases lay in between. CDR3 size: 14 residues. Germline V CDR1 and CDR2: SGHRS, YFSETQ. CDR3 in amino acids: CASSTPTVTDTQYF. The CDR3 DNA reads TGCGCCAGCAGCACCCCGACCGTCACAGATACGCAGTATTTT.

CDR3 amino acids: CASSFQGLTEAFF. Here the CDR3 DNA reads TGTGCCAGCAGCTTCCAGGGTTTAACTGAAGCTTTCTTT. The rearrangement links TRBV7-2 to TRBJ1-1; tentative D call: TRBD1 (5 bases). From germline, CDR1 is SGHTA and CDR2 FQGNSA. The CDR3 totals 13 residues. Trimming removed 3 bases at V and 5 bases at J, with 10 bases between.

In this sample, this clone turned up a few times. The chain carries TRBV10-3 and TRBJ1-2; the D is unclear. The CDR3 runs to 12 residues. Trimming took off 4 bases at V and 7 bases at J, with 10 bases between the two ends. Per germline, CDR1 ENHRY and CDR2 SYGVKD. The CDR3 coding sequence is TGTGCCATCAGTGCGGACCGGTCTGGCTACACCTTC. Residues: CAISADRSGYTF.

The CDR3 sequence is CATSRDQGTYEQYF. Written as DNA, the CDR3 is TGTGCCACCAGCAGAGATCAGGGCACCTACGAGCAGTACTTC. The gene calls are TRBV15 and TRBJ2-7; tentatively, D is TRBD1 (5 bases). Trimming removed 0 bases from V and 2 bases from J, with 8 bases in between. The CDR3 totals 14 residues. Per the germline V gene, CDR1 is LNHNV and CDR2 is YYDKDF (reference sequence).

This rearrangement joins TRBV5-1 to TRBJ2-1; D remains unclear. This CDR3 has 12 residues. Germline V lookup: CDR1 SGHRS, CDR2 YFSETQ. V gave up 4 bases and J gave up 5 bases, with 7 bases separating them. CDR3 sequence: CASSDTNNEQFF. CDR3 nucleotide sequence: TGCGCCAGCAGCGATACAAACAATGAGCAGTTCTTC.

The CDR3 is CASSSVDTGELFF. The CDR3, as DNA: TGTGCCAGCAGCTCCGTGGACACCGGGGAGCTGTTTTTT. The rearrangement joins TRBV11-3 to TRBJ2-2; the D is unclear. Germline lookup yields CDR1 SGHNT and CDR2 YENEEA. The CDR3 has 13 residues. V dropped 4 bases and J dropped 3 bases, with 6 bases sitting between them.

J is TRBJ2-5 and V is TRBV5-4; the D is unclear. In germline, CDR1 is SGHNT, CDR2 YYREEE (reference sequence). Trimming took off 4 bases at V and 5 bases at J, with 12 bases between the two ends. The CDR3 length is 13 residues. The CDR3: CASSPPTGETQYF. The DNA of the CDR3 is TGTGCCAGCAGCCCACCGACCGGGGAGACCCAGTACTTC.

The chain carries TRBV2 and TRBJ1-1; D is undetermined. Germline-derived CDR1 and CDR2 are SNHLY and FYNNEI. There are 12 residues in the CDR3. V lost 6 bases and J lost 1, with 6 bases in between. The CDR3, as DNA: TGTGCCAGCAGGTCAGAGAACACTGAAGCTTTCTTT. Amino acid sequence: CASRSENTEAFF.

The V gene is TRBV5-1, the J gene TRBJ2-2; 15 bases line up with TRBD2. This CDR3 spans 17 amino acids. Losses at the gene ends were 4 bases for V and 5 bases for J; bases not matched to a gene: 6. Germline V gene sequence: CDR1 SGHRS, CDR2 YFSETQ. CDR3 nucleotides: TGCGCCAGCAGCCAGGGACTAGCGGGAGGTCTTACCGGGGAGCTGTTTTTT. Protein product: CASSQGLAGGLTGELFF.

This rearrangement joins TRBV30 to TRBJ2-7, with TRBD2 as a possible D gene (6 bases). Trimming removed 0 bases at V and 2 bases at J, with 17 bases between. There are 16 residues in the CDR3. Germline assignment: CDR1 GTSNPN and CDR2 SVGIG (reference sequence). The CDR3 is CAWSVKRERGPYEQYF. CDR3 nucleotides: TGTGCCTGGAGTGTAAAACGGGAGAGGGGCCCCTACGAGCAGTACTTC.

This chain connects TRBV4-1 to TRBJ2-3; D is uncertain. Germline values: CDR1 MGHRA, CDR2 YSYEKL. The CDR3 is 16 amino acids. The germline V and J ends were trimmed by 1 base and 0 bases, with 11 bases remaining between them. The CDR3 DNA follows: TGCGCCAGCAGCCAAGGGTTTACATCTAGCACAGATACGCAGTATTTT. This gives the protein CASSQGFTSSTDTQYF.

V and J are TRBV19 and TRBJ2-3; the D gene is possibly TRBD1 (7 bases). CDR3 length: 14 residues. Germline V gene lookup returns CDR1 LNHDA and CDR2 SQIVND (reference sequence). Trimming shortened V by 6 bases and J by 2 bases, and 12 bases separated the two germline ends. CDR3 nucleotides: TGTGCCAGTAGGCCAGGGGGGCTCACAGATACGCAGTATTTT. Its translation: CASRPGGLTDTQYF.

The V and J genes are TRBV2 and TRBJ2-7; D is undetermined. Trimming shortened V by 2 bases and J by 7 bases, and 21 bases separated the two germline ends. CDR1 is SNHLY, CDR2 FYNNEI, per germline. The CDR3 consists of 16 residues. This CDR3 reads CASSELALLLDKEQYF. In DNA form, the CDR3 reads TGTGCCAGCAGTGAACTCGCCCTCCTCCTAGACAAGGAGCAGTACTTC.